The 15 T cell receptor beta chains listed next were all sequenced from one sample in a study of spatial heterogeneity in lung cancer. Their recognized antigens are unknown. Whole-study results and caveats: Tumor mutation counts were tracked by expanded intratumoral alpha and beta TCR counts.

TCRdb analysed the 5' RACE reads with MiXCR anew, one entry per CDR3 protein. The sample contains almost 3,000 distinct CDR3 sequences, more than 8.5% of which appear only once. The time point is: sample taken at primary tumor resection. The specimen comprised lung tumor tissue, sampled at surgery. The source of these receptors is a female donor with early-stage non-small cell lung cancer.

The CDR3 loop reads CAISDRQGNQPQHF. The CDR3 coding sequence is TGTGCCATCAGTGATAGGCAGGGGAACCAGCCCCAGCATTTT. The rearrangement joins TRBV10-3 to TRBJ1-5; weak D call: TRBD1 (6 bases). The germline V gene has CDR1 ENHRY and CDR2 SYGVKD. The CDR3 is 14 residues long. The germline V and J ends were trimmed by 3 bases and 7 bases, with 13 bases remaining between them.

This clonotype ranks as medium-sized. This chain links TRBV6-5 with TRBJ2-1; 9 bases match TRBD2. The germline CDR1 and CDR2 sequences are MNHEY and SVGAGI. The V gene end was trimmed by 6 bases and the J gene end by 7 bases; junction bases not matched to a gene: 10. The CDR3 is 15 residues long. In DNA form, the CDR3 reads TGTGCCAGCAGGATTGGCGGGGGGGCTATGAATGAGCAGTTCTTC. Translated: CASRIGGGAMNEQFF.

Sample share makes this clonotype large. The V gene is TRBV11-2, the J gene TRBJ2-7; D remains unclear. CDR3 size: 12 residues. V lost 1 base, J lost 7 bases, and 8 bases lay in between. The germline V gene has CDR1 SGHAT and CDR2 FQNNGV. The CDR3 DNA reads as TGTGCCAGCAGCTTAGTTGTTAGGGAGCAGTACTTC. It encodes CASSLVVREQYF.

By sample share, this clonotype is medium-sized (0.01 to 0.1%). The rearrangement uses TRBV6-6 and TRBJ2-1; TRBD1 agrees at 9 bases. V lost 6 bases to trimming and J lost 5 bases; unmatched junction nucleotides: 8. Germline V gene data show CDR1 as MNHNY and CDR2 as SVGAGI (reference sequence). The CDR3 extends over 15 amino acids. The CDR3 region is CASRPGDRVNNEQFF. The CDR3 DNA reads as TGTGCCAGCAGACCCGGGGACAGGGTAAACAATGAGCAGTTCTTC.

There are many counts of this clonotype. The V call is TRBV20-1, the J call TRBJ2-7; TRBD1 matches 8 bases. The CDR3 covers 14 residues. J was trimmed by 3 bases and V by 1 base; bases with no gene match: 5. Germline CDR1 is DFQATT and CDR2 is SNEGSKA (reference sequence). CDR3 sequence reads: CSARGTGRNYEQYF. The DNA of the CDR3 is TGCAGTGCTAGAGGGACAGGGAGGAACTACGAGCAGTACTTC.

This clonotype was detected only once. The chain joins TRBV6-1 to TRBJ2-3, with D perhaps being TRBD1 or TRBD2 (6 bases each). This CDR3 contains 13 residues. The germline V gene encodes CDR1 MNHNS and CDR2 SASEGT. Trimming took 9 bases from V and 2 from J, leaving 12 bases between them. CDR3 residues: CASNREVTDTQYF. CDR3 bases: TGTGCCAGTAACAGGGAGGTCACAGATACGCAGTATTTT.

This clonotype has at least ten counts. The chain combines TRBV6-6 with TRBJ2-7; a possible D gene is TRBD1 (5 bases). This CDR3 region has 15 residues. V lost 0 bases and J 2 bases, leaving 11 bases between the germline ends. Germline V gene data show CDR1 as MNHNY and CDR2 as SVGAGI (reference sequence). The CDR3: CASSYSLTVAYEQYF. CDR3 coding DNA: TGTGCCAGCAGTTACTCCTTGACAGTTGCCTACGAGCAGTACTTC.

This clonotype is medium-sized within its sample. The CDR3 bases are TGTGCTAGTGGTCCCGGGACAGGGGGCACCTACGAGCAGTACTTC. Amino acids: CASGPGTGGTYEQYF. The chain uses TRBV12-5 and TRBJ2-7, with TRBD1 matching 12 bases. V was clipped by 5 bases and J by 2 bases; unmatched bases: 4. This CDR3 comprises 15 residues. Germline loops: CDR1 LGHNT, CDR2 FRNRAP.

This clonotype is termed medium-sized. The chain recombines TRBV7-9 with TRBJ1-1; 10 bases fit TRBD1. V lost 3 bases to trimming and J lost 2 bases; unmatched junction nucleotides: 0. CDR1 is SEHNR and CDR2 is FQNEAQ in the germline V gene (reference sequence). The CDR3 is 14 amino acids. The chain's CDR3 is CASSLTGGNTEAFF. The CDR3 nucleotides read TGTGCCAGCAGCTTGACAGGGGGCAACACTGAAGCTTTCTTT.

This clonotype is categorized as medium-sized. This sequence joins TRBV6-6 and TRBJ2-1, with D perhaps matching TRBD2 (5 bases). There are 11 residues in the CDR3. The germline CDR1 and CDR2 sequences are MNHNY and SVGAGI (reference sequence). The germline V and J ends were trimmed by 6 bases and 10 bases, with 10 bases remaining between them. This CDR3 is CASSQTGEQFF. CDR3 bases: TGTGCCAGCAGCCAAACGGGGGAGCAGTTCTTC.

Within the sample, this clonotype is medium-sized. V gene TRBV5-1 combines with J gene TRBJ2-7; TRBD1 matches 12 bases. Germline CDR1 and CDR2: SGHRS and YFSETQ. Trimming took 8 bases from V and 6 from J; bases not matched to a gene: 6. CDR3 length equals 13 residues. CDR3 DNA sequence: TGCGCCAGTACAGGGACAGGGGGCTCCGAGCAGTACTTC. Translated, it gives CASTGTGGSEQYF. The whole variable domain, filled in from reference TRBV5-1 and TRBJ2-7, reads KAGVTQTPRYLIKTRGQQVTLSCSPISGHRSVSWYQQTPGQGLQFLFEYFSETQRNKGNFPGRFSGRQFSNSRSEMNVSTLELGDSALYLCASTGTGGSEQYFGPGTRLTVT.

This clonotype was counted many times. The chain is built from TRBV3-1 and TRBJ1-6; D is ambiguous. Trimming shortened V by 2 bases and J by 7 bases, and 9 bases separated the two germline ends. Germline V CDR1 and CDR2: LGHDT, YNNKEL (reference sequence). The CDR3 extends over 14 amino acids. CDR3 sequence: CASSQRNVNSPLHF. The CDR3 DNA follows: TGTGCCAGCAGCCAAAGGAACGTCAATTCACCCCTCCACTTT. Full variable domain (rest looked up from reference TRBV3-1 and TRBJ1-6): DTAVSQTPKYLVTQMGNDKSIKCEQNLGHDTMYWYKQDSKKFLKIMFSYNNKELIINETVPNRFSPKSPDKAHLNLHINSLELGDSAVYFCASSQRNVNSPLHFGNGTRLTVT.

The V gene is TRBV9, the J gene TRBJ1-5, with unresolved D. V gave up 3 bases and J gave up 9 bases, with 13 bases separating them. The CDR3 runs 13 residues. The germline V gene has CDR1 SGDLS and CDR2 YYNGEE. The CDR3 is CASSGTGARPQHF. Here the CDR3 DNA reads TGTGCCAGCAGCGGTACGGGCGCAAGGCCCCAGCATTTT.

In this sample, this clonotype is medium-sized (0.01 to 0.1%). The chain carries TRBV5-6 and TRBJ2-6; D ambiguous. In germline, CDR1 is SGHDT, CDR2 YYEEEE. Trimming took 5 bases from V and 4 from J, leaving 7 bases between them. CDR3 length: 13 amino acids. CDR3 loop: CASRTWGANVLTF. CDR3 DNA sequence: TGTGCCAGCAGGACCTGGGGGGCCAACGTCCTGACTTTC.

This clonotype qualifies as medium-sized (0.01 to 0.1%). This chain uses TRBV5-1 with TRBJ2-5; 7 bases align to TRBD1. From germline, CDR1 is SGHRS and CDR2 YFSETQ. This CDR3 has 16 residues. With V trimmed by 4 bases and J by 7 bases, 16 bases remained unmatched. CDR3 residues: CASSRGQANLLGTQYF. For the CDR3, the DNA is TGCGCCAGCAGCCGCGGACAGGCGAACCTTTTGGGGACCCAGTACTTC.